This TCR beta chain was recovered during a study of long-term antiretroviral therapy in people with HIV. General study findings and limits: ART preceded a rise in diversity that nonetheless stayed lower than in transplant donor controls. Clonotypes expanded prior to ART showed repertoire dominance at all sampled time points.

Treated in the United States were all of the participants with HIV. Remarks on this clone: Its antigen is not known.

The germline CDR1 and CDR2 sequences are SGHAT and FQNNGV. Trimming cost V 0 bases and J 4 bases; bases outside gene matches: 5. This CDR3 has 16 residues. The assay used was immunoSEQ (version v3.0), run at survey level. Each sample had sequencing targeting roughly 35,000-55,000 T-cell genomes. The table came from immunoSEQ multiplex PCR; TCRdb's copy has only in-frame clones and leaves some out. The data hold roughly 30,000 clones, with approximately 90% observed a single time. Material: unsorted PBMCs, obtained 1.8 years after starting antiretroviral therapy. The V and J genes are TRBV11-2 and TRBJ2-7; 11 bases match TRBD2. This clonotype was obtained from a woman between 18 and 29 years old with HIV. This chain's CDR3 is CASSLEFLAGGYEQYF. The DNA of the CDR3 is TGTGCCAGCAGCTTAGAGTTCCTAGCGGGAGGTTACGAGCAGTACTTC.